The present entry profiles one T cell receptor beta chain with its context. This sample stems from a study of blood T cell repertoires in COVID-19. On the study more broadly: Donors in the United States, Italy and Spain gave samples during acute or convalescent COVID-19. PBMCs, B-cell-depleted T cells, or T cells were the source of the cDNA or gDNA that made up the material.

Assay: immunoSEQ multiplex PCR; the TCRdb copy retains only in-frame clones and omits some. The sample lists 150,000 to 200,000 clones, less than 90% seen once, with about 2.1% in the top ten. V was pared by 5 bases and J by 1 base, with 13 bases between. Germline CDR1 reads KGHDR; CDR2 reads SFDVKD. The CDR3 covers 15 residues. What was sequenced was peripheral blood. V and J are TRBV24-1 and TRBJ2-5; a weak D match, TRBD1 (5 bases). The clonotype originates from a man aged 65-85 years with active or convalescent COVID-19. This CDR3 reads CATSGTGSRQETQYF. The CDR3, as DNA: TGTGCCACCAGTGGTACAGGTTCGCGCCAAGAGACCCAGTACTTC.